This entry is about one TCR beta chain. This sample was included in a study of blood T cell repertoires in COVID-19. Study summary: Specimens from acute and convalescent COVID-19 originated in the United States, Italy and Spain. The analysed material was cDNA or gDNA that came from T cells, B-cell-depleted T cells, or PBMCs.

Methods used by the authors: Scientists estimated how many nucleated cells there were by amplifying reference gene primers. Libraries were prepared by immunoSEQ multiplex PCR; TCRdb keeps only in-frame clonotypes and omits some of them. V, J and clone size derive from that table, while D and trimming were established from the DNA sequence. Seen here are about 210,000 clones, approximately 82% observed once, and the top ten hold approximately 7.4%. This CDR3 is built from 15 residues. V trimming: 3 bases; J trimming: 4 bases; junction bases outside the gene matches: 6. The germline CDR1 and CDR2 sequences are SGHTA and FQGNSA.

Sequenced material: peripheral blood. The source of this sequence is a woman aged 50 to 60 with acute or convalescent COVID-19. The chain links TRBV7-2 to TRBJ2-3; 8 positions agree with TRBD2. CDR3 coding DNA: TGTGCCAGCAGCTTCACTCCGGGAGGGGCAGATACGCAGTATTTT. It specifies CASSFTPGGADTQYF. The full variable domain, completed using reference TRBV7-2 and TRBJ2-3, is GAGVSQSPSNKVTEKGKDVELRCDPISGHTALYWYRQSLGQGLEFLIYFQGNSAPDKSGLPSDRFSAERTGGSVSTLTIQRTQQEDSAVYLCASSFTPGGADTQYFGPGTRLTVL.